The 15 T cell receptor beta chains below were found in one sample sequenced in a study of T cell responses to AZD1222 COVID-19 vaccine. Using immunoSEQ multiplex PCR, the repertoire was profiled, and TCRdb retains in-frame clones only, with some absent. The sample records 130,000 to 150,000 clones, about nine tenths being singletons. The sample in question was peripheral blood, obtained on day 0 of AZD1222 vaccination. These receptors originate from an adult in good health.

This clone was counted a few times. The chain joins TRBV11-2 to TRBJ2-1; D possibly corresponds to TRBD2 (6 bases). Looked up from germline, CDR1 is SGHAT and CDR2 is FQNNGV. The CDR3 length is 12 residues. V shed 7 bases and J shed 9 bases, with 13 bases lying between them. The CDR3 loop is CASTPTGGEQFF. For the CDR3, the DNA is TGTGCCAGCACCCCGACCGGGGGTGAGCAGTTCTTC.

The chain joins TRBV27 to TRBJ2-1; TRBD2 matches 10 bases. The trim removed 4 bases at V and 0 bases at J, leaving 9 bases unmatched. CDR3 length: 18 residues. The V gene's germline CDR1 is MNHEY and CDR2 SMNVEV (reference sequence). The CDR3 coding sequence is TGTGCCAGCAGTTCCTGGACTAGCGGACGTTACTCCTACAATGAGCAGTTCTTC. Its protein product is CASSSWTSGRYSYNEQFF.

With respect to this clone: The sample has other DNA sequences that encode this CDR3 too. V and J are TRBV29-1 and TRBJ1-2; TRBD1 aligns across 8 bases. The CDR3 sequence is 12 residues long. Germline V gene lookup returns CDR1 SQVTM and CDR2 ANQGSEA. V gave up 6 bases and J gave up 4 bases; unmatched junction bases: 4. Here the CDR3 DNA reads TGCAGCGTCGACAGGGGAACCTATGGCTACACCTTC. Translated, it gives CSVDRGTYGYTF.

CDR3 amino acids: CATRLDTSSNQPQHF. The CDR3 DNA sequence: TGTGCCACCCGCCTGGACACTTCTAGCAATCAGCCCCAGCATTTT. The rearrangement uses TRBV27 and TRBJ1-5; D is possibly TRBD1 (5 bases). From germline, CDR1 is MNHEY and CDR2 SMNVEV (reference sequence). The CDR3 loop spans 15 amino acids. Trimming cost V 10 bases and J 0 bases, with 16 bases left between them.

This rearrangement joins TRBV11-3 to TRBJ2-7, with 8 bases that match TRBD2. The V gene's germline CDR1 is SGHNT and CDR2 YENEEA. The CDR3 runs to 14 residues. V trimming: 3 bases; J trimming: 6 bases; junction bases outside the gene matches: 7. CDR3: CASSFISGSSEQYF. In DNA, the CDR3 is TGTGCCAGCAGCTTCATCAGCGGGAGCAGCGAGCAGTACTTC.

In its sample, this clone was seen once. This CDR3 is CASRERGQPTNSPLHF. CDR3 in DNA: TGTGCCAGCAGAGAGCGCGGACAGCCAACAAATTCACCCCTCCACTTT. The chain uses TRBV27 and TRBJ1-6; the D gene is possibly TRBD1 (6 bases). Germline assignment: CDR1 MNHEY and CDR2 SMNVEV (reference sequence). Deletions cut 6 bases from V and 7 bases from J, with 19 bases between. The CDR3 covers 16 residues.

V usage is TRBV15 and J usage is TRBJ1-1; D not certain. Germline lookup yields CDR1 LNHNV and CDR2 YYDKDF (reference sequence). CDR3 length equals 13 residues. Trimming removed 8 bases at V and 0 bases at J, with 10 bases between. The CDR3 DNA is TGTGCCACCGTATCCGGGATGAACACTGAAGCTTTCTTT. It encodes CATVSGMNTEAFF.

CDR3 in DNA: TGTGCCACCCAACCGGACGGGCGCTACGAGCAGTACTTC. Translating it yields CATQPDGRYEQYF. The J gene is TRBJ2-7, the V gene TRBV2, with no clear D. The CDR3 is 13 amino acids. The V gene's germline CDR1 is SNHLY and CDR2 FYNNEI. V dropped 10 bases and J dropped 3 bases, with 16 bases sitting between them.

The chain links TRBV12-3 or TRBV12-4 to TRBJ2-5; D is unclear. The V and J ends lost 2 bases and 7 bases respectively, with 8 bases between them. The CDR3 is 12 amino acids. This CDR3 is CASSLNWGTQYF. The CDR3 DNA is TGTGCCAGCAGTTTAAACTGGGGGACCCAGTACTTC.

The chain couples TRBV5-1 to TRBJ1-1; D may be TRBD1 (5 bases). Per the germline V gene, CDR1 is SGHRS and CDR2 is YFSETQ. The germline V and J ends were trimmed by 4 bases and 0 bases, with 13 bases remaining between them. This CDR3 has 15 residues. CDR3 region: CASSPLGGVNTEAFF. The CDR3 nucleotides read TGCGCCAGCAGCCCTTTGGGGGGGGTGAACACTGAAGCTTTCTTT.

The chain has TRBV5-4 and TRBJ2-2; 8 bases agree with TRBD2. The ends lost 5 bases at V and 0 bases at J; junction bases unmatched: 3. The length of the CDR3 is 15 residues. Germline assignment: CDR1 SGHNT and CDR2 YYREEE (reference sequence). The CDR3 region is CASSRGLANTGELFF. CDR3 nucleotide sequence: TGTGCCAGCAGTCGGGGACTAGCGAACACCGGGGAGCTGTTTTTT.

The chain has TRBV19 and TRBJ1-3, with 7 bases matching TRBD1. The V gene end was trimmed by 5 bases and the J gene end by 2 bases; junction bases not matched to a gene: 6. Germline CDR1 is LNHDA and CDR2 is SQIVND (reference sequence). The CDR3 is made up of 15 amino acids. The CDR3 coding sequence is TGTGCCAGTAGTTTACCGGGACAGACTGGAAACACCATATATTTT. Amino acid sequence: CASSLPGQTGNTIYF.

This rearrangement joins TRBV18 to TRBJ1-5; D is possibly TRBD1 (5 bases). V was shortened by 3 bases and J by 0 bases, with 18 bases between the two germline ends. This CDR3 region has 18 residues. Germline V gene sequence: CDR1 KGHSH, CDR2 LQKENI. The CDR3, as DNA: TGTGCCAGCTCACCCGACACATTCGGGGCTATTAGCAATCAGCCCCAGCATTTT. As protein: CASSPDTFGAISNQPQHF.

The CDR3 DNA is TGTGCCAGCAGTCCAAGACAGGGTAGGGACTATGGCTACACCTTC. Its protein product is CASSPRQGRDYGYTF. The chain has TRBV27 and TRBJ1-2, with TRBD1 identical over 7 bases. Per the germline V gene, CDR1 is MNHEY and CDR2 is SMNVEV (reference sequence). This CDR3 is built from 15 residues. The V segment lost 5 bases and the J segment 3 bases; nucleotides outside the gene matches: 9.

The chain has TRBV9 and TRBJ2-1, with 11 bases lining up with TRBD2. CDR1 and CDR2 from the germline V gene are SGDLS and YYNGEE. Unmatched junction bases numbered 8, after V lost 3 bases and J lost 6 bases. There are 16 residues in the CDR3. The CDR3 DNA follows: TGTGCCAGCAGCGGTTTAGCGGGGGGGCCGATCAATGAGCAGTTCTTC. This gives the protein CASSGLAGGPINEQFF.